This TCR beta chain came from a study of blood T cell repertoires in COVID-19. The wider study: Material from acute and convalescent COVID-19 was sourced from the United States, Italy and Spain. The cDNA or gDNA used as material had been derived from T cells, B-cell-depleted T cells, or PBMCs.

Germline values: CDR1 SGDLS, CDR2 YYNGEE. This CDR3 has 15 residues. The V segment lost 3 bases and the J segment 0 bases; nucleotides outside the gene matches: 3. Authors' analysis steps: The assay estimated nucleated cells by amplifying reference gene primers. Here immunoSEQ multiplex PCR was the method, and the copy in TCRdb shows in-frame clones only, minus some. Clonal size and the V and J genes are those of that table, whereas D and trimming came from the DNA. The profile shows about 91,000 clones, 75% to 85% of them singletons. The sample taken for sequencing was peripheral blood. The receptor comes from a man between 65 and 85 years old with acute or convalescent COVID-19. The chain recombines TRBV9 with TRBJ2-7; 10 nucleotides align to TRBD2. CDR3 region: CASSETSGLSYEQYF. CDR3 bases: TGTGCCAGCAGCGAGACTAGCGGGCTCTCCTACGAGCAGTACTTC.